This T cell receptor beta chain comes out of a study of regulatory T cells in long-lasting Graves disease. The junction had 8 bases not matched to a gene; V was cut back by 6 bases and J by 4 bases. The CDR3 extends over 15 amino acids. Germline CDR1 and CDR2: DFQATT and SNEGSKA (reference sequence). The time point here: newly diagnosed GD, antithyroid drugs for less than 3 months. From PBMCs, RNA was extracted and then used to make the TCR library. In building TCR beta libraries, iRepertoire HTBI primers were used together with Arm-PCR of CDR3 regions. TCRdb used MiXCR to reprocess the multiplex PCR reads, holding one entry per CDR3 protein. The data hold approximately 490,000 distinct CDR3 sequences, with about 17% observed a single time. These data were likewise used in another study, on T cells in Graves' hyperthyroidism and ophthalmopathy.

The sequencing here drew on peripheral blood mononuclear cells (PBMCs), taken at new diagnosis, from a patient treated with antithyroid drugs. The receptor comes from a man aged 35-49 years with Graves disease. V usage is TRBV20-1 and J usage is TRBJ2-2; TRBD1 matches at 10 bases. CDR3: CSAYRTGGSTGELFF. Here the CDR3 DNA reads TGCAGTGCCTATCGGACAGGGGGATCCACCGGGGAGCTGTTTTTT.